Presented here are 25 T cell receptor beta chains from one specimen sequenced in a study of radiotherapy plus CTLA-4 blockade in lung cancer (dated by TCRdb to 2016 to 2019). The protocol used for the library was the immunoSEQ multiplex PCR assay. Here the immuneACCESS table is served through TCRdb, limited to in-frame sequences with V and J called. Missing clones are a known gap in these copies; in checked studies unresolved V genes cover under half, and the rest lacks a known reason. The sample profile shows 11,000 to 15,000 clones; approximately 87% of them were found once. The ten biggest clones cover roughly 14% of the sample. The source material was peripheral blood, sampled from a patient treated with radiotherapy plus ipilimumab. The receptors come from a human donor with non-small cell lung cancer that progressed on radiotherapy plus ipilimumab. Some clones in this sample may be carry-over from other donors' samples.

In its sample, this clone was seen once. The rearrangement links TRBV7-8 to TRBJ1-3; no definite D call. There are 15 residues in the CDR3. The germline V and J ends were trimmed by 4 bases and 0 bases, with 10 bases remaining between them. From germline, CDR1 is SGHVS and CDR2 FQNEAQ. CDR3 loop: CASSSRMISGNTIYF. The CDR3 nucleotides read TGTGCCAGCAGCTCGCGTATGATCTCTGGAAACACCATATATTTT.

This clone was detected only a few times. The V call is TRBV2, the J call TRBJ2-2; D remains ambiguous. V gave up 1 base and J gave up 3 bases, with 9 bases separating them. CDR3 length equals 15 residues. Germline lookup yields CDR1 SNHLY and CDR2 FYNNEI. The CDR3 reads CASSEGWPYTGELFF. Written as DNA, the CDR3 is TGTGCCAGCAGTGAAGGTTGGCCCTACACCGGGGAGCTGTTTTTT.

The J gene is TRBJ2-1, the V gene TRBV10-3, with 10 bases fitting TRBD2. The length of the CDR3 is 16 residues. Germline CDR1 reads ENHRY; CDR2 reads SYGVKD. V trimming: 0 bases; J trimming: 8 bases; junction bases outside the gene matches: 7. The CDR3 here is CAISESASGGFDEQFF. The CDR3 DNA reads as TGTGCCATCAGTGAGTCGGCTAGCGGGGGCTTCGATGAGCAGTTCTTC.

The genes are TRBV6-1 and TRBJ1-6, with D uncertain. V lost 8 bases to trimming and J lost 7 bases, with 12 bases between them. CDR1 and CDR2 from the germline V gene are MNHNS and SASEGT. The CDR3 length is 13 residues. The CDR3 region is CASGSQLNSPLHF. The DNA for the CDR3 is TGTGCCAGCGGGAGTCAACTAAATTCACCCCTCCACTTT.

The V gene is TRBV11-2, the J gene TRBJ1-2, with 7 bases aligning to TRBD1. This CDR3 has 15 amino acids. Trimming at V came to 4 bases and at J to 5 bases, leaving 10 bases not matched to a gene. The germline V gene encodes CDR1 SGHAT and CDR2 FQNNGV. CDR3 sequence: CASSSSWDRGYGYTF. CDR3 DNA sequence: TGTGCCAGCAGCTCTTCCTGGGACAGAGGTTATGGCTACACCTTC.

The rearrangement links TRBV7-9 to TRBJ1-1; 9 bases map to TRBD1. The CDR3 covers 16 residues. The trim removed 4 bases at V and 1 base at J, leaving 7 bases unmatched. From germline, CDR1 is SEHNR and CDR2 FQNEAQ (reference sequence). CDR3 protein: CASSYRGRAGNTEAFF. The CDR3 DNA is TGTGCCAGCAGCTACAGGGGGCGCGCCGGGAACACTGAAGCTTTCTTT.

The chain couples TRBV30 to TRBJ2-7; TRBD2 aligns across 7 bases. Per the germline V gene, CDR1 is GTSNPN and CDR2 is SVGIG (reference sequence). V gave up 4 bases and J gave up 3 bases; unmatched junction bases: 6. CDR3 length: 13 residues. CDR3 DNA sequence: TGTGCCTGGACAGTAAGGACTAGCTACGAGCAGTACTTC. Its protein product is CAWTVRTSYEQYF.

J is TRBJ2-7 and V is TRBV10-2; 9 bases align to TRBD2. This CDR3 comprises 14 residues. Looked up from germline, CDR1 is WSHSY and CDR2 is SAAADI. V shed 8 bases, J shed 5 bases, and the junction held 10 bases outside the gene matches. The chain's CDR3 is CASLQWASGDEQYF. DNA of the CDR3: TGCGCCAGCCTTCAATGGGCTAGCGGGGACGAGCAGTACTTC.

This chain connects TRBV12-5 to TRBJ2-7; D is possibly TRBD2 (6 bases). Germline V gene data show CDR1 as LGHNT and CDR2 as FRNRAP. This CDR3 spans 11 amino acids. Here the CDR3 reads CASGLTYEQYF. The CDR3, as DNA: TGTGCCTCGGGACTCACCTACGAGCAGTACTTC.

This clone was seen only once. The chain has TRBV29-1 and TRBJ2-7, with a tentative D call TRBD1 (5 bases). Germline V lookup: CDR1 SQVTM, CDR2 ANQGSEA. This CDR3 region has 15 residues. The V and J ends lost 4 bases and 4 bases respectively, with 20 bases between them. CDR3 amino acids: CSVVGSGRDAYEQYF. DNA for the CDR3: TGCAGCGTTGTGGGCTCGGGCAGGGATGCTTACGAGCAGTACTTC.

The CDR3 DNA reads TGTGCCAGCAGTACTCGACAGGGGGGGTCCTACAATGAGCAGTTCTTC. This gives the protein CASSTRQGGSYNEQFF. The gene calls are TRBV27 and TRBJ2-1; 9 bases fit TRBD1. CDR3 length: 16 amino acids. V lost 5 bases and J lost 1; bases outside the gene matches: 6. The germline CDR1 and CDR2 sequences are MNHEY and SMNVEV (reference sequence).

The chain has TRBV10-2 and TRBJ2-3; 7 bases are a match to TRBD1. V shed 3 bases and J 7 bases; nucleotides not matched to a gene: 7. Germline assignment: CDR1 WSHSY and CDR2 SAAADI. The CDR3 is made up of 14 amino acids. The CDR3 here is CASSDSNRGNTQYF. CDR3 DNA: TGCGCCAGCAGTGACTCGAACAGGGGAAATACGCAGTATTTT.

This clone was detected only once. This chain links TRBV28 with TRBJ2-3; TRBD2 matches 7 bases. Per germline, CDR1 MDHEN and CDR2 SYDVKM. The CDR3 length is 15 residues. V lost 3 bases and J lost 4; bases outside the gene matches: 7. The CDR3 reads CASSFLRELSDTQYF. CDR3 nucleotide sequence: TGTGCCAGCAGTTTTCTGCGGGAGTTGTCAGATACGCAGTATTTT.

This rearrangement joins TRBV7-2 to TRBJ2-3, with TRBD2 matching over 10 bases. CDR1 and CDR2 from the germline V gene are SGHTA and FQGNSA. V lost 5 bases to trimming and J lost 1 base; unmatched junction nucleotides: 6. The CDR3 length is 16 residues. CDR3 loop: CASSQTGLAGTDTQYF. In nucleotides, the CDR3 is TGTGCCAGCAGCCAAACAGGACTAGCGGGCACAGATACGCAGTATTTT.

The chain combines TRBV19 with TRBJ2-1, with 12 bases lining up with TRBD2. Losses at the gene ends were 5 bases for V and 4 bases for J; bases not matched to a gene: 6. From germline, CDR1 is LNHDA and CDR2 SQIVND (reference sequence). This CDR3 has 16 amino acids. CDR3 DNA sequence: TGTGCCAGTAGTGGAAGGACTAGCGGGAAATACAATGAGCAGTTCTTC. Encoded protein: CASSGRTSGKYNEQFF. The complete variable domain, with remaining parts taken from reference TRBV19 and TRBJ2-1, reads DGGITQSPKYLFRKEGQNVTLSCEQNLNHDAMYWYRQDPGQGLRLIYYSQIVNDFQKGDIAEGYSVSREKKESFPLTVTSAQKNPTAFYLCASSGRTSGKYNEQFFGPGTRLTVL.

This clone was recorded once. The chain employs TRBV11-2 and TRBJ2-3, with 10 bases fitting TRBD2. The germline gives CDR1 SGHAT, CDR2 FQNNGV. V lost 3 bases, J lost 0 bases, and 6 bases stayed unmatched. The CDR3 loop spans 17 amino acids. The CDR3 loop is CASSFPSGGLSTDTQYF. The CDR3 nucleotides are TGTGCCAGCAGCTTCCCTAGCGGGGGCCTTAGCACAGATACGCAGTATTTT. The full variable domain, rest sourced from reference TRBV11-2 and TRBJ2-3, is EAGVAQSPRYKIIEKRQSVAFWCNPISGHATLYWYQQILGQGPKLLIQFQNNGVVDDSQLPKDRFSAERLKGVDSTLKIQPAKLEDSAVYLCASSFPSGGLSTDTQYFGPGTRLTVL.

The V and J genes are TRBV10-2 and TRBJ2-7; D is perhaps TRBD1 (5 bases). The CDR3 consists of 13 residues. CDR1 and CDR2 (germline): WSHSY, SAAADI. The ends were cut back, 8 bases at V and 2 bases at J, with 13 bases in the middle. For the CDR3, the DNA is TGCGCCAGCTTATCGACAGCGACCTACGAGCAGTACTTC. Translated: CASLSTATYEQYF.

V is TRBV7-6 and J is TRBJ2-1, with TRBD2 identical over 12 bases. J was trimmed by 4 bases and V by 5 bases; bases with no gene match: 3. Germline V lookup: CDR1 SGHVS, CDR2 FNYEAQ. The CDR3 extends over 15 amino acids. The CDR3 DNA sequence: TGTGCCAGCAGCCCGACTAGCGGGAGTTACAATGAGCAGTTCTTC. Amino acids: CASSPTSGSYNEQFF. Drawing the rest from reference TRBV7-6 and TRBJ2-1, the complete variable domain is GAGVSQSPRYKVTKRGQDVALRCDPISGHVSLYWYRQALGQGPEFLTYFNYEAQQDKSGLPNDRFSAERPEGSISTLTIQRTEQRDSAMYRCASSPTSGSYNEQFFGPGTRLTVL.

The V gene is TRBV6-1, the J gene TRBJ1-1; D remains unclear. V lost 4 bases and J 3 bases, leaving 12 bases between the germline ends. The CDR3 is 14 amino acids. Germline V CDR1 and CDR2: MNHNS, SASEGT. DNA of the CDR3: TGTGCCAGCAGTGTCCGGGGTGGGGACACTGAAGCTTTCTTT. It codes for CASSVRGGDTEAFF.

This CDR3 reads CASSYSTGFEQYF. CDR3 DNA: TGTGCCAGCAGTTACTCGACAGGGTTCGAGCAGTACTTC. The chain is built from TRBV6-6 and TRBJ2-7; 7 positions match TRBD1. The CDR3 runs to 13 residues. CDR1 is MNHNY and CDR2 is SVGAGI in the germline V gene (reference sequence). The V and J ends lost 0 bases and 6 bases, in that order; junction bases with no gene match: 2.

The rearrangement links TRBV19 to TRBJ1-2; D is perhaps TRBD1 (5 bases). This CDR3 contains 15 residues. With 5 bases removed from V and 4 bases from J, the gap between germline ends came to 17 bases. CDR1 is LNHDA, CDR2 SQIVND, per germline (reference sequence). Written as DNA, the CDR3 is TGTGCCAGTAGTTCAATGGAGGGGCGCAGCTATGGCTACACCTTC. Protein sequence: CASSSMEGRSYGYTF.

V is TRBV10-3 and J is TRBJ2-1; D perhaps matches TRBD2 (6 bases). The CDR3 runs to 14 residues. V was trimmed by 4 bases and J by 10 bases, leaving 17 bases between them. The germline V gene has CDR1 ENHRY and CDR2 SYGVKD. The CDR3 sequence is CAISGGQRAAEQFF. CDR3 in DNA: TGTGCCATCAGTGGTGGCCAGCGGGCGGCGGAGCAGTTCTTC.

CDR3 sequence (DNA): TGTGCCAGCAGCTTCGTCGTCACAGATACGCAGTATTTT. This encodes CASSFVVTDTQYF. This rearrangement joins TRBV7-7 to TRBJ2-3; D unresolved. V shed 3 bases and J shed 2 bases, with 6 bases lying between them. The CDR3 extends over 13 amino acids. Per germline, CDR1 SSHAT and CDR2 FNYEAQ (reference sequence).

J is TRBJ2-7 and V is TRBV5-1; no firm D call. The CDR3 contains 17 residues. Deletions cut 2 bases from V and 3 bases from J, with 21 bases between. From germline, CDR1 is SGHRS and CDR2 YFSETQ. The CDR3 DNA sequence: TGCGCCAGCAGCTTTTTCGGTGCAGGTACCTCGAACTACGAGCAGTACTTC. It codes for CASSFFGAGTSNYEQYF.

Regarding this clone: The sample has other DNA sequences that encode this CDR3 too. This chain joins TRBV9 and TRBJ2-5; 7 bases match TRBD1. J lost 0 bases, V lost 4 bases, and 6 bases had no gene match. The CDR3 length is 15 residues. Germline CDR1 reads SGDLS; CDR2 reads YYNGEE. The DNA of the CDR3 is TGTGCCAGCAGCATCGGGACAGCCTACCAAGAGACCCAGTACTTC. It yields the protein CASSIGTAYQETQYF.